This T cell receptor (beta chain) was documented in a study of blood T cell repertoires in COVID-19. About the research overall: Italy, Spain and the United States were the sources of the convalescent and acute COVID-19 samples. The cDNA or gDNA used as material had been derived from T cells, B-cell-depleted T cells, or PBMCs.

Authors' data handling: Reference gene primer amplification gave nucleated cell count estimates. Data came from immunoSEQ multiplex PCR; TCRdb stores just in-frame clones and leaves some out. V and J calls and clone size are given by that table; D and trimming were obtained from the DNA. There are a few hundred thousand clones in the sample; 65% to 90% occur only once, and around 6.8% lies in the top ten. V lost 7 bases and J lost 7; bases outside the gene matches: 9. Germline V gives CDR1 SQVTM, CDR2 ANQGSEA. The CDR3 extends over 13 amino acids. This chain connects TRBV29-1 to TRBJ1-2; TRBD1 aligns across 10 bases. The clonotype was recovered from a woman aged 45-59 years with acute or convalescent COVID-19. The source material was peripheral blood. CDR3 sequence: CSAADRGRGGYTF. CDR3 in DNA: TGCAGCGCCGCAGACAGGGGGCGCGGTGGCTACACCTTC.